Listed below are T cell receptor beta chains from one sample, sequenced in a study of blood T cells in healthy people across ages. Each CDR3 protein gets one entry after TCRdb re-called the 5' RACE reads with MiXCR. Here the sample spans around 990,000 distinct CDR3 sequences, around two fifths being singletons. Sequencing was carried out using blood. The receptors shown here come from a man younger than 35 in good health. The CDR3 runs from the conserved cysteine through the conserved F or W. Fields, in order: V gene, clone size, J gene, D gene, CDR3 protein, CDR3 DNA. The D gene is left open where the match is weak. For some rows the clone size is stated as once, few or many, or as a class when expanded; others skip it.

>TRBV18|few|TRBJ2-1|.
CASSPLAYSYNEQFF
TGTGCCAGCTCACCCCTAGCGTACTCCTACAATGAGCAGTTCTTC
>TRBV5-1|.|TRBJ2-5|.
CASSLIPEETQYF
TGCGCCAGCAGCTTGATACCGGAGGAGACCCAGTACTTC
>TRBV12-3/TRBV12-4|.|TRBJ1-5|TRBD1
CASSNDGTGDQPQHF
TGCGCCAGCAGCAATGACGGGACAGGGGATCAGCCCCAGCATTTT
>TRBV12-3/TRBV12-4|few|TRBJ1-2|.
CASSPTRDDYGYTF
TGTGCCAGCAGTCCAACCCGGGACGACTATGGCTACACCTTC
>TRBV28|.|TRBJ1-2|.
CASSRTGYYGYTF
TGTGCCAGCAGTCGAACAGGGTACTATGGCTACACCTTC
>TRBV3-1|few|TRBJ1-6|.
CASSRTYQGDNSPLHF
TGTGCCAGCAGCCGGACCTACCAGGGAGATAATTCACCCCTCCACTTT
>TRBV20-1|.|TRBJ2-7|.
CSARGGQFYEQYF
TGCAGTGCTAGGGGGGGACAGTTCTACGAGCAGTACTTC
>TRBV6-6|.|TRBJ2-3|.
CASGTSFTDTQYF
TGTGCCAGCGGTACCTCATTCACAGATACGCAGTATTTT
>TRBV10-3|.|TRBJ1-2|TRBD1
CAGRGQDYGYTF
TGTGCCGGAAGGGGACAGGACTATGGCTACACCTTC
>TRBV9|few|TRBJ2-3|TRBD1
CASSVGGGPLTDTQYF
TGTGCCAGCAGCGTAGGAGGGGGCCCCCTCACAGATACGCAGTATTTT
>TRBV6-5|.|TRBJ2-1|TRBD2
CASSYNPSGVGSEQFF
TGTGCCAGCAGTTACAACCCTAGCGGGGTGGGTTCTGAGCAGTTCTTC
>TRBV7-6|once|TRBJ2-2|TRBD1
CASSPGTDPNTGELFF
TGTGCCAGCAGCCCAGGGACAGACCCGAACACCGGGGAGCTGTTTTTT
>TRBV28|.|TRBJ1-1|.
CASSFMGAAFF
TGTGCCAGCAGTTTTATGGGGGCCGCTTTCTTT
>TRBV5-5|.|TRBJ2-1|.
CASSPSNRVNNNEQFF
TGTGCCAGCAGCCCGTCGAACAGGGTTAACAACAATGAGCAGTTCTTC
>TRBV5-1|.|TRBJ2-3|.
CASSLGLIGLRSSGSTDTQYF
TGCGCCAGCAGCTTGGGCCTCATAGGTTTAAGGTCCAGCGGAAGCACAGATACGCAGTATTTT
>TRBV7-2|.|TRBJ2-2|.
CASSLRPPNTGELFF
TGTGCCAGCAGCTTAAGACCCCCAAACACCGGGGAGCTGTTTTTT
>TRBV18|.|TRBJ2-1|.
CASSPPNSNNEQFF
TGTGCCAGCTCACCACCGAACAGCAACAATGAGCAGTTCTTC
>TRBV5-1|.|TRBJ1-1|.
CASSSDGGTNTEAFF
TGCGCCAGCAGCTCCGACGGAGGGACGAACACTGAAGCTTTCTTT
>TRBV6-2/TRBV6-3|.|TRBJ2-1|.
CASSYIPTPNEQFF
TGTGCCAGCAGTTACATACCTACCCCCAATGAGCAGTTCTTC
>TRBV4-3|few|TRBJ2-7|TRBD1
CASSQDIWATGVSLYNEQYF
TGCGCCAGCAGCCAAGATATATGGGCTACAGGGGTCTCACTTTACAATGAGCAGTACTTC
>TRBV7-9|.|TRBJ1-4|.
CASSYEGKTNEKLFF
TGTGCCAGCAGCTACGAGGGGAAGACTAATGAAAAACTGTTTTTT
>TRBV6-1|.|TRBJ1-5|TRBD1
CASTLDRGLQQPQHF
TGTGCCAGCACCCTGGACAGGGGGCTTCAACAGCCCCAGCATTTT